This T cell receptor (beta chain) was recorded in a study of follicular helper T cells after annual influenza vaccination. The overall study: Blood was drawn on days 0, 7 and 28 after vaccination.

This clone has just one count. The CDR3 totals 15 residues. Germline V lookup: CDR1 SGHTA, CDR2 FQGNSA. V dropped 6 bases and J dropped 1 base, with 14 bases sitting between them. As to time point: 2014-2015 season, pre-vaccination. Adults were given seasonal inactivated influenza vaccine, and blood CD4 subsets were sorted before and after vaccination. Using immunoSEQ multiplex PCR, the repertoire was profiled, and TCRdb retains in-frame clones only, with some absent. The table lists over 8,000 clones, about 80% of them singletons, with 2.5% to 3.5% in the top ten. The rearrangement uses TRBV7-2 and TRBJ2-3; no clear D. Specimen: CXCR5+ CD38- circulating T follicular helper cells from blood, collected on the day of influenza vaccination. Specified subset: circulating Tfh, non-naive CD4+CXCR5+PD-1+ (ICOS+CD38+ or ICOS-CD38-). The sequence derives from an adult who received the influenza vaccine. The CDR3 loop is CASRSSPHGTDTQYF. CDR3 nucleotides: TGTGCCAGCAGGTCCAGCCCCCATGGCACAGATACGCAGTATTTT. The variable domain in full, completed from reference TRBV7-2 and TRBJ2-3, reads GAGVSQSPSNKVTEKGKDVELRCDPISGHTALYWYRQSLGQGLEFLIYFQGNSAPDKSGLPSDRFSAERTGGSVSTLTIQRTQQEDSAVYLCASRSSPHGTDTQYFGPGTRLTVL.